The present T cell receptor (beta chain) was sequenced within a study of blood T cell repertoires in COVID-19. Overall study: Researchers got acute and convalescent COVID-19 samples from the United States, Italy and Spain.

In Seattle, patients joined the study during active infection and were tracked longitudinally. Authors' analysis steps: Estimates of nucleated cell counts were drawn from the amplification of reference gene primers. Produced via immunoSEQ multiplex PCR; TCRdb's table is partial and in-frame only. V and J calls and clone size follow that table, whereas D and trimming were derived from the DNA. The data contain roughly 180,000 clones, about four fifths of them seen just once; the ten biggest clones take up approximately 7.7%. This CDR3 has 15 residues. The germline CDR1 and CDR2 sequences are GTSNPN and SVGIG (reference sequence). The V gene lost 2 bases and the J gene lost 4 bases, with 17 bases spanning the gap.

The sequence derives from a woman aged 60-75 years with COVID-19, enrolled during active disease. The material sequenced was peripheral blood. The chain links TRBV30 to TRBJ1-1; D possibly corresponds to TRBD1 (6 bases). Here the CDR3 DNA reads TGTGCCTGGAGTCCGAGGGCCGGGGGGCTCACTGAAGCTTTCTTT. Translated, it gives CAWSPRAGGLTEAFF.